What follows are 19 T cell receptor beta chains derived from one specimen sequenced in a study of T cells after yellow fever vaccination (dated by TCRdb to about 2019). The library was prepared using 5' RACE. The instrument given in TCRdb is Illumina HiSeq 2500. TCRdb reprocessing: public reads trimmed at Q25 with fastp, clones called with MiXCR, in-frame beta chains kept. One record per CDR3 amino acid sequence lists the most common genes and DNA. Here the sample has under 700,000 distinct CDR3 sequences; about 15% occur a single time. The ten largest clones capture roughly 17% of the sample. The intended sense of this specimen's treatment or condition label: live attenuated yellow fever vaccine strain. Source: PBMCs, taken less than 6 days after the first yellow fever vaccination. The receptors originated from a young man who received the YFV17D yellow fever vaccine.

The chain employs TRBV6-5 and TRBJ1-1, with unresolved D. Per the germline V gene, CDR1 is MNHEY and CDR2 is SVGAGI. Trimming left V 0 bases short and J 1 base short, with 12 bases between. The CDR3 has 16 amino acids. CDR3 region: CASSYSIGRPNTEAFF. The CDR3 DNA reads as TGTGCCAGCAGTTACTCGATTGGCAGGCCGAACACTGAAGCTTTCTTT.

The J gene is TRBJ1-5, the V gene TRBV18; D remains unclear. The germline gives CDR1 KGHSH, CDR2 LQKENI. Trimming removed 4 bases at V and 0 bases at J, with 4 bases between. The CDR3 runs 13 residues. This CDR3 reads CASSRVSNQPQHF. The CDR3 coding sequence is TGTGCCAGCTCACGGGTTAGCAATCAGCCCCAGCATTTT.

This clonotype was seen ten or more times. This chain joins TRBV4-2 and TRBJ2-3, with unresolved D. Germline lookup yields CDR1 LGHNA and CDR2 YNFKEQ. The CDR3 is 15 amino acids. Trimming took 2 bases from V and 0 from J, leaving 9 bases between them. In nucleotides, the CDR3 is TGTGCCAGCAGCCAAAGGGCGGAAAGCACAGATACGCAGTATTTT. Protein sequence: CASSQRAESTDTQYF.

This clonotype was counted at least ten times. The CDR3: CASSIDGYEQYF. The CDR3 nucleotides read TGTGCCAGTAGTATAGACGGCTACGAGCAGTACTTC. The chain combines TRBV19 with TRBJ2-7; no firm D call. The CDR3 spans 12 residues. Trimming cost V 0 bases and J 3 bases, with 3 bases left between them. Germline V CDR1 and CDR2: LNHDA, SQIVND (reference sequence). The full variable domain, rest sourced from reference TRBV19 and TRBJ2-7, is DGGITQSPKYLFRKEGQNVTLSCEQNLNHDAMYWYRQDPGQGLRLIYYSQIVNDFQKGDIAEGYSVSREKKESFPLTVTSAQKNPTAFYLCASSIDGYEQYFGPGTRLTVT.

The chain employs TRBV27 and TRBJ2-1, with D maybe TRBD2 (5 bases). V lost 5 bases to trimming and J lost 3 bases, with 14 bases between them. Germline CDR1 reads MNHEY; CDR2 reads SMNVEV (reference sequence). The CDR3 is 15 amino acids. The chain's CDR3 is CASSISSGSYNEQFF. The CDR3 DNA reads TGTGCCAGCAGTATTAGTTCGGGGAGCTACAATGAGCAGTTCTTC.

This clonotype occurred a few times. This chain links TRBV20-1 with TRBJ2-4; a possible D gene is TRBD1 (6 bases). This CDR3 contains 11 residues. Germline V gene data show CDR1 as DFQATT and CDR2 as SNEGSKA (reference sequence). Trimming shortened V by 3 bases and J by 13 bases, and 13 bases separated the two germline ends. In nucleotides, the CDR3 is TGCAGTGCTAGCGGACAGCGTCGGCAGTACTTC. It yields the protein CSASGQRRQYF.

This chain uses TRBV9 with TRBJ2-3, with unresolved D. The CDR3 totals 14 residues. V was trimmed by 3 bases and J by 4 bases, leaving 12 bases between them. Germline lookup yields CDR1 SGDLS and CDR2 YYNGEE. The chain's CDR3 is CASSEWGFPDTQYF. The DNA of the CDR3 is TGTGCCAGCAGCGAATGGGGTTTCCCAGATACGCAGTATTTT. Together with reference TRBV9 and TRBJ2-3, the CDR3 gives the full variable domain: DSGVTQTPKHLITATGQRVTLRCSPRSGDLSVYWYQQSLDQGLQFLIQYYNGEERAKGNILERFSAQQFPDLHSELNLSSLELGDSALYFCASSEWGFPDTQYFGPGTRLTVL.

This chain joins TRBV6-2 or TRBV6-3 and TRBJ1-2, with TRBD1 matching 8 bases. The length of the CDR3 is 18 residues. V shed 1 base and J 5 bases; nucleotides not matched to a gene: 15. Germline CDR1 reads MNHEY; CDR2 reads SVGEGT. CDR3 DNA sequence: TGTGCCAGCAGTTACTGGCCTCCATCTGGGACAGGACTTTATGGCTACACCTTC. It specifies CASSYWPPSGTGLYGYTF.

This clonotype was observed a handful of times. The chain couples TRBV4-1 to TRBJ1-4; D might be TRBD1 (5 bases). The CDR3 sequence is 15 residues long. From germline, CDR1 is MGHRA and CDR2 YSYEKL. V was cut by 0 bases and J by 7 bases, with 12 bases left in between. The CDR3 loop is CASSQEWGVGEKLFF. CDR3 nucleotides: TGCGCCAGCAGCCAAGAATGGGGGGTCGGTGAAAAACTGTTTTTT.

This clonotype showed up just a few times. The chain is built from TRBV7-2 and TRBJ1-2, with TRBD1 matching 9 bases. The CDR3 totals 15 residues. V was pared by 5 bases and J by 3 bases, with 7 bases of the junction left unmatched. The V gene's germline CDR1 is SGHTA and CDR2 FQGNSA. For the CDR3, the DNA is TGTGCCAGCAGCGTGGGGGACAGGGAAGACTATGGCTACACCTTC. This encodes CASSVGDREDYGYTF.

This chain links TRBV4-1 with TRBJ1-5; the D gene is possibly TRBD1 (5 bases). This CDR3 has 17 amino acids. CDR1 and CDR2 (germline): MGHRA, YSYEKL. Trimming removed 3 bases at V and 6 bases at J, with 21 bases between. This CDR3 is CASSHIIAQGGIQPQHF. In nucleotides, the CDR3 is TGCGCCAGCAGCCACATTATCGCCCAGGGAGGGATTCAGCCCCAGCATTTT.

About this clonotype itself: Being one base from a much bigger clone, this may be a read error. V and J are TRBV6-5 and TRBJ2-5; 12 bases are shared with TRBD2. The CDR3 consists of 15 residues. The germline CDR1 and CDR2 sequences are MNHEY and SVGAGI. Written as DNA, the CDR3 is TGTGCCAGCAGTTTACTAGCGGGGGGCCAAGAGACCCTGTACTTC. Protein product: CASSLLAGGQETLYF.

The chain joins TRBV2 to TRBJ2-1; 7 bases align to TRBD1. CDR1 SNHLY and CDR2 FYNNEI come from the germline V gene. The V segment lost 6 bases and the J segment 4 bases; nucleotides outside the gene matches: 18. There are 18 residues in the CDR3. The CDR3 DNA reads TGTGCCAGCAGGCGTGATTTTGTGGACAGGCGAAAATACAATGAGCAGTTCTTC. Protein product: CASRRDFVDRRKYNEQFF.

About this clonotype itself: Since a much larger clone is just one base distant, this may be a read error. The chain recombines TRBV5-8 with TRBJ2-7, with D uncertain. CDR1 is SGHTS, CDR2 YDEGEE, per germline. The V and J ends lost 4 bases and 2 bases respectively, with 1 base between them. The CDR3 runs 10 residues. DNA of the CDR3: TGTGCCAGCAGCCCCTACGAGCAGTACTTC. Encoded protein: CASSPYEQYF. The full variable domain, rest sourced from reference TRBV5-8 and TRBJ2-7, is EAGVTQSPTHLIKTRGQQATLRCSPISGHTSVYWYQQALGLGLQFLLWYDEGEERNRGNFPPRFSGRQFPNYSSELNVNALELEDSALYLCASSPYEQYFGPGTRLTVT.

V and J are TRBV28 and TRBJ2-7, with 9 bases aligning to TRBD1. V lost 1 base and J lost 5; bases outside the gene matches: 6. This CDR3 comprises 15 residues. Germline CDR1 MDHEN, CDR2 SYDVKM. The CDR3 region has the DNA TGTGCCAGCAGTTTATCCGGGACAGGGTACAACGAGCAGTACTTC. Translation gives CASSLSGTGYNEQYF.

This clonotype was seen only a few times. The V gene is TRBV11-2, the J gene TRBJ2-7; TRBD2 matches 7 bases. The V segment lost 3 bases and the J segment 3 bases; nucleotides outside the gene matches: 8. The CDR3 is 15 residues long. CDR1 is SGHAT and CDR2 is FQNNGV in the germline V gene. CDR3 bases: TGTGCCAGCAGCTTCGGTGTGCGGGGGTACTACGAGCAGTACTTC. Its protein product is CASSFGVRGYYEQYF.

Turning to this clonotype: One junction end disagrees with the germline gene, perhaps due to a read error. V and J are TRBV12-3 or TRBV12-4 and TRBJ2-1; D possibly uses TRBD1 or TRBD2 (5 bases each). The CDR3 is 18 residues long. The CDR3 DNA reads as TGTGCCTGCAGTCCAGCACGGGGCGTCTTGAGCTCCTACAATGAGCAGTTCTTC. Translating gives CACSPARGVLSSYNEQFF.

This clonotype was seen a handful of times. This chain links TRBV7-8 with TRBJ2-1; 9 bases align to TRBD2. The CDR3 consists of 17 residues. After removal of 0 bases from V and 7 bases from J, the junction contained 10 bases not matched to a gene. CDR1 and CDR2 from the germline V gene are SGHVS and FQNEAQ. The DNA for the CDR3 is TGTGCCAGCAGCTTAGCGATAATTAGCGGGGGCAGGAATGAGCAGTTCTTC. Translated, it gives CASSLAIISGGRNEQFF. Full variable domain (rest looked up from reference TRBV7-8 and TRBJ2-1): GAGVSQSPRYKVAKRGQDVALRCDPISGHVSLFWYQQALGQGPEFLTYFQNEAQLDKSGLPSDRFFAERPEGSVSTLKIQRTQQEDSAVYLCASSLAIISGGRNEQFFGPGTRLTVL.

The genes are TRBV24-1 and TRBJ2-5, with a weak D call TRBD1 (6 bases). Trimming cost V 6 bases and J 3 bases, with 10 bases left between them. This CDR3 has 13 amino acids. Germline V gene data show CDR1 as KGHDR and CDR2 as SFDVKD. The CDR3 here is CATSLAGEETQYF. The CDR3 DNA sequence: TGTGCCACCAGTCTCGCAGGGGAAGAGACCCAGTACTTC.